This entry lists 5 T cell receptor beta chains sequenced from one sample in a study of blood T cell repertoires in COVID-19. Sequenced by immunoSEQ multiplex PCR; TCRdb stores in-frame clones only, minus some. The sample includes roughly 140,000 clones, more than 75% of them seen just once. Material for sequencing was peripheral blood. The receptors here all came from a woman older than 75 with acute or convalescent COVID-19.

V is TRBV27 and J is TRBJ1-2; TRBD1 matches at 8 bases. Germline CDR1 reads MNHEY; CDR2 reads SMNVEV (reference sequence). CDR3 length: 15 amino acids. With V trimmed by 6 bases and J by 1 base, 7 bases remained unmatched. The CDR3 sequence is CASRVQGAFNYGYTF. CDR3 sequence (DNA): TGTGCCAGCAGAGTCCAGGGGGCTTTTAACTATGGCTACACCTTC.

The chain carries TRBV5-6 and TRBJ2-1; 7 bases are shared with TRBD2. The CDR3 is made up of 14 amino acids. Germline lookup yields CDR1 SGHDT and CDR2 YYEEEE. The junction had 7 bases not matched to a gene; V was cut back by 1 base and J by 9 bases. The CDR3 nucleotides read TGTGCCAGCAGCTTGATAATTTCGGGGGGTGAGCAGTTCTTC. This sequence encodes CASSLIISGGEQFF.

J is TRBJ2-7 and V is TRBV5-1; no firm D call. The CDR3 covers 13 residues. V lost 1 base and J 5 bases, leaving 10 bases between the germline ends. The germline V gene encodes CDR1 SGHRS and CDR2 YFSETQ. CDR3 DNA: TGCGCCAGCAGCTTGCCAGACACGAACGAGCAGTACTTC. Its protein product is CASSLPDTNEQYF. Variable domain in full (rest from reference TRBV5-1 and TRBJ2-7): KAGVTQTPRYLIKTRGQQVTLSCSPISGHRSVSWYQQTPGQGLQFLFEYFSETQRNKGNFPGRFSGRQFSNSRSEMNVSTLELGDSALYLCASSLPDTNEQYFGPGTRLTVT.

J is TRBJ1-5 and V is TRBV18; D unresolved. V lost 6 bases to trimming and J lost 4 bases, with 7 bases between them. From germline, CDR1 is KGHSH and CDR2 LQKENI. The CDR3 spans 12 residues. The CDR3, as DNA: TGTGCCAGCTCGGCCAGTAATCAGCCCCAGCATTTT. Protein sequence: CASSASNQPQHF. The variable domain in full, with the rest retrieved from reference TRBV18 and TRBJ1-5, is NAGVMQNPRHLVRRRGQEARLRCSPMKGHSHVYWYRQLPEEGLKFMVYLQKENIIDESGMPKERFSAEFPKEGPSILRIQQVVRGDSAAYFCASSASNQPQHFGDGTRLSIL.

This clone was picked up a small number of times. The genes are TRBV30 and TRBJ2-7; the match to TRBD2 covers 7 bases. The CDR3 covers 13 residues. Germline V gene sequence: CDR1 GTSNPN, CDR2 SVGIG (reference sequence). The trim removed 5 bases at V and 3 bases at J, leaving 7 bases unmatched. In DNA, the CDR3 is TGTGCCTGGTCACCCGGGGGGTACTACGAGCAGTACTTC. It encodes CAWSPGGYYEQYF.